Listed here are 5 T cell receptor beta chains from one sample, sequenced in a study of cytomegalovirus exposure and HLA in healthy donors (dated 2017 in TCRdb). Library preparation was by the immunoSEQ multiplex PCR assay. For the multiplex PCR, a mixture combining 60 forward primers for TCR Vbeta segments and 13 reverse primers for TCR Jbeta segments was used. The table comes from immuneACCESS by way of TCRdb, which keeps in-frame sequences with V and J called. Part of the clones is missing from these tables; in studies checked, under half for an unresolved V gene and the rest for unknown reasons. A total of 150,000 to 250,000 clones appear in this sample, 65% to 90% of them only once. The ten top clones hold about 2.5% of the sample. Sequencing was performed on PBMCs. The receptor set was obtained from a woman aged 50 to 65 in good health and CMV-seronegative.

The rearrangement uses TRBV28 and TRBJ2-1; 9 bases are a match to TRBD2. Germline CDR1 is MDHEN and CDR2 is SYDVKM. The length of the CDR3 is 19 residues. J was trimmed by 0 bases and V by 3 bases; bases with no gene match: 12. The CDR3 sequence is CASSFSSTSGLSSYNEQFF. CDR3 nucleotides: TGTGCCAGCAGTTTTTCCTCGACTAGCGGCCTCAGCTCCTACAATGAGCAGTTCTTC.

CDR3 protein: CASSGYMARGGELFF. Here the CDR3 DNA reads TGCGCCAGCAGTGGCTACATGGCCAGGGGCGGGGAGCTGTTTTTT. The genes are TRBV10-1 and TRBJ2-2, with D possibly being TRBD1 (6 bases). V was shortened by 4 bases and J by 7 bases, with 16 bases between the two germline ends. Germline lookup yields CDR1 WNHNN and CDR2 SYGVQD (reference sequence). This CDR3 has 15 residues.

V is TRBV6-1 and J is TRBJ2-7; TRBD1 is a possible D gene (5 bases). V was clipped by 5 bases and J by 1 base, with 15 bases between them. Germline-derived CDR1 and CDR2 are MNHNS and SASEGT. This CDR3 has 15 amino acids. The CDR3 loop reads CASSKTGLASYEQYF. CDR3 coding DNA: TGTGCCAGCAGTAAAACAGGTTTGGCTTCCTACGAGCAGTACTTC.

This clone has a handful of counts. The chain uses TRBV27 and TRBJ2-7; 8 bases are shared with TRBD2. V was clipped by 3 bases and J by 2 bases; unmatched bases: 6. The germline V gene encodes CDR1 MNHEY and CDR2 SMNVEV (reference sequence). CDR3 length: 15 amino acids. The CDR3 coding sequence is TGTGCCAGCAGTTTTTGGACTAGCCGACCCTACGAGCAGTACTTC. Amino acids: CASSFWTSRPYEQYF.

CDR3 DNA: TGCGCCAGCAGTGAGCCGGGACTAGCGACCTCCTACAATGAGCAGTTCTTC. Translation gives CASSEPGLATSYNEQFF. The rearrangement uses TRBV10-1 and TRBJ2-1; 10 nucleotides match TRBD2. Germline V lookup: CDR1 WNHNN, CDR2 SYGVQD (reference sequence). The trim removed 2 bases at V and 0 bases at J, leaving 4 bases unmatched. This CDR3 comprises 17 residues.